This is a list of T cell receptor beta chains from one sample in a study of CD8+ T cells in alopecia areata. Generated by immunoSEQ multiplex PCR, the TCRdb table keeps only in-frame clones and is missing some. The data show some 200,000 clones, around 60% seen once. The sequencing used CD4+ T cells sorted from blood, collected at week 0. Receptors were obtained from a human donor with alopecia areata. CDR3s include the opening cysteine and the closing phenylalanine or tryptophan. The order of the fields is clone size, V gene, J gene, D gene, CDR3 DNA, CDR3 protein. D genes are given only for firm matches. Size values are once, few and many counts, or a class for expanded clones, and some rows have none.

clone size: -; V gene: TRBV19; J gene: TRBJ2-1; D gene: -; CDR3 DNA: TGTGCCAGTAGTATACACTGGGGAAACAATGAGCAGTTCTTC; CDR3 protein: CASSIHWGNNEQFF
clone size: -; V gene: TRBV2; J gene: TRBJ2-1; D gene: -; CDR3 DNA: TGTGCCAGCAGTAACGACCCGGAGGAGGAGCAGTTCTTC; CDR3 protein: CASSNDPEEEQFF
clone size: -; V gene: TRBV7-2; J gene: TRBJ1-2; D gene: -; CDR3 DNA: TGTGCCAGCAGCTTGGGGATTCCGCCAGGGAGCTATGGCTACACCTTC; CDR3 protein: CASSLGIPPGSYGYTF
clone size: few; V gene: TRBV6-5; J gene: TRBJ2-5; D gene: TRBD2; CDR3 DNA: TGTGCCAGCAGTTACCGGGGAGCGGGGGGGACCCAGTACTTC; CDR3 protein: CASSYRGAGGTQYF
clone size: -; V gene: TRBV9; J gene: TRBJ2-5; D gene: TRBD2; CDR3 DNA: TGTGCCAGCAGCGAAGCGGGGGGAAGAGAGACCCAGTACTTC; CDR3 protein: CASSEAGGRETQYF
clone size: -; V gene: TRBV4-2; J gene: TRBJ2-2; D gene: -; CDR3 DNA: TGTGCCAGCAGCCAAGAGGCCACCGGGGAGCTGTTTTTT; CDR3 protein: CASSQEATGELFF
clone size: few; V gene: TRBV29-1; J gene: TRBJ1-2; D gene: -; CDR3 DNA: TGCAGCGTTGAGAGGGGAGCCAGAGCTAACTATGGCTACACCTTC; CDR3 protein: CSVERGARANYGYTF
clone size: once; V gene: TRBV30; J gene: TRBJ2-2; D gene: TRBD1; CDR3 DNA: TGTGCCTGGAGTGTTGACAGGGAGTGGGTCGGGGAGCTGTTTTTT; CDR3 protein: CAWSVDREWVGELFF
clone size: -; V gene: TRBV29-1; J gene: TRBJ1-4; D gene: -; CDR3 DNA: TGCAGCGTTGTGACAGGCTCAACTAATGAAAAACTGTTTTTT; CDR3 protein: CSVVTGSTNEKLFF
clone size: -; V gene: TRBV13; J gene: TRBJ2-2; D gene: -; CDR3 DNA: TGTGCCAGCAGCACAAGACAGGTCGGGGAGCTGTTTTTT; CDR3 protein: CASSTRQVGELFF
clone size: -; V gene: TRBV29-1; J gene: TRBJ2-3; D gene: -; CDR3 DNA: TGCAGCCCTGCCTGGGGGGATACGCAGTATTTT; CDR3 protein: CSPAWGDTQYF
clone size: -; V gene: TRBV7-9; J gene: TRBJ2-1; D gene: TRBD1; CDR3 DNA: TGTGCCAGCAGCTGGACAGGGGATGAGCAGTTCTTC; CDR3 protein: CASSWTGDEQFF
clone size: -; V gene: TRBV4-1; J gene: TRBJ2-7; D gene: -; CDR3 DNA: TGCGCCAGCAGCCAAGAGCATCGGGCGGTTTCCTACGAGCAGTACTTC; CDR3 protein: CASSQEHRAVSYEQYF
clone size: -; V gene: TRBV5-1; J gene: TRBJ1-5; D gene: -; CDR3 DNA: TGCGCCAGCAGCCGGGACTCGGGATTCAATCAGCCCCAGCATTTT; CDR3 protein: CASSRDSGFNQPQHF
clone size: few; V gene: TRBV28; J gene: TRBJ2-1; D gene: -; CDR3 DNA: TGTGCTTCGTGGGGGGGGCAATTTGAGCAGTTCTTC; CDR3 protein: CASWGGQFEQFF
clone size: -; V gene: TRBV23-1; J gene: TRBJ2-7; D gene: -; CDR3 DNA: TGCGCCAGCAGTCACCGGGACACAACGGGCCAGACCTACGAGCAGTACTTC; CDR3 protein: CASSHRDTTGQTYEQYF
clone size: -; V gene: TRBV7-9; J gene: TRBJ2-7; D gene: -; CDR3 DNA: TGTGCCAGCAGCCGTGATGGTGGGGAGCAGTACTTC; CDR3 protein: CASSRDGGEQYF
clone size: many; V gene: TRBV19; J gene: TRBJ1-2; D gene: -; CDR3 DNA: TGTGCCAGTAGTATCCAGCAGGGCTACACCTTC; CDR3 protein: CASSIQQGYTF
clone size: -; V gene: TRBV7-9; J gene: TRBJ2-1; D gene: TRBD2; CDR3 DNA: TGTGCCGCGGCGGGGGGGCGCGGCAATGAGCAGTTCTTC; CDR3 protein: CAAAGGRGNEQFF
clone size: -; V gene: TRBV7-6; J gene: TRBJ1-2; D gene: -; CDR3 DNA: TGTGCCAGCAGCTTCCTAAGGGAAGATGGCTACACCTTC; CDR3 protein: CASSFLREDGYTF
clone size: few; V gene: TRBV29-1; J gene: TRBJ2-2; D gene: -; CDR3 DNA: TGCAGCGTTGTGGTCGGGGGGCGAAACACCGGGGAGCTGTTTTTT; CDR3 protein: CSVVVGGRNTGELFF
clone size: -; V gene: TRBV18; J gene: TRBJ1-2; D gene: -; CDR3 DNA: TGTGCCAGCTCACCTTCGGAGGGGAACTATGGCTACACCTTC; CDR3 protein: CASSPSEGNYGYTF
clone size: -; V gene: TRBV19; J gene: TRBJ2-6; D gene: -; CDR3 DNA: TGTGCCAGTAGTATCAGAAGGAACTCTGGGGCCAACGTCCTGACTTTC; CDR3 protein: CASSIRRNSGANVLTF
clone size: -; V gene: TRBV21-1; J gene: TRBJ1-5; D gene: -; CDR3 DNA: TGTGCCAGCAGCGCCACGTGTCTGACAAGAAGGCAGCCCCAGCATTTT; CDR3 protein: CASSATCLTRRQPQHF
clone size: -; V gene: TRBV6-1; J gene: TRBJ2-5; D gene: -; CDR3 DNA: TGTGCCACCAACCCTTCCAGTTTGAAGACCCAGTACTTC; CDR3 protein: CATNPSSLKTQYF
clone size: -; V gene: TRBV7-3; J gene: TRBJ2-5; D gene: -; CDR3 DNA: TGTGCCAGCAGCCGCACAGGGCTCCAAGAGACCCAGTACTTC; CDR3 protein: CASSRTGLQETQYF
clone size: few; V gene: TRBV30; J gene: TRBJ1-5; D gene: -; CDR3 DNA: TGTGCCTGGAGTGTAGATAGCAATCAGCCCCAGCATTTT; CDR3 protein: CAWSVDSNQPQHF
clone size: once; V gene: TRBV2; J gene: TRBJ2-7; D gene: -; CDR3 DNA: TGTGCCAGCAGGGCACCAGGGTCCCTCTACGAGCAGTACTTC; CDR3 protein: CASRAPGSLYEQYF
clone size: -; V gene: TRBV9; J gene: TRBJ2-5; D gene: TRBD2; CDR3 DNA: TGTGCCAGCAGCGTAGACGGGACTACCACGACCCAGTACTTC; CDR3 protein: CASSVDGTTTTQYF
clone size: -; V gene: TRBV5-1; J gene: TRBJ2-5; D gene: TRBD1; CDR3 DNA: TGCGCCAGCAGCCTTGCGGGGACAGGGATAGAGACCCAGTACTTC; CDR3 protein: CASSLAGTGIETQYF
clone size: -; V gene: TRBV7-9; J gene: TRBJ2-7; D gene: TRBD1; CDR3 DNA: TGTGCCAGCAGCGACCCCGGGACAGACTCCTACGAGCAGTACTTC; CDR3 protein: CASSDPGTDSYEQYF
clone size: many; V gene: TRBV6-5; J gene: TRBJ2-1; D gene: TRBD2; CDR3 DNA: TGTGCCAGCAGTTTCGGGACTAGCGGGGGGGCCCGGGAGCAGTTCTTC; CDR3 protein: CASSFGTSGGAREQFF
clone size: -; V gene: TRBV27; J gene: TRBJ1-1; D gene: -; CDR3 DNA: TGTGCCAGCAGTTTAGACAGGAGGAGCACTGAAGCTTTCTTT; CDR3 protein: CASSLDRRSTEAFF
clone size: -; V gene: TRBV19; J gene: TRBJ1-6; D gene: -; CDR3 DNA: TGTGCCAGTCAAGCGGACGGACAGTCTGGACCCCTCCACTTT; CDR3 protein: CASQADGQSGPLHF
clone size: -; V gene: TRBV7-6; J gene: TRBJ1-5; D gene: TRBD1; CDR3 DNA: TGTGCCAGCAGCCCTGGACAGGGAGGATATCAGCCCCAGCATTTT; CDR3 protein: CASSPGQGGYQPQHF
clone size: once; V gene: TRBV29-1; J gene: TRBJ1-1; D gene: -; CDR3 DNA: TGCAGCTCCCGGGGGACGAACACTGAAGCTTTCTTT; CDR3 protein: CSSRGTNTEAFF
clone size: -; V gene: TRBV7-2; J gene: TRBJ2-3; D gene: TRBD2; CDR3 DNA: TGTGCCAGCAGCTCCCGACTAGCGGGGCCCACAGATACGCAGTATTTT; CDR3 protein: CASSSRLAGPTDTQYF
clone size: -; V gene: TRBV4-1; J gene: TRBJ2-1; D gene: -; CDR3 DNA: TGCGCCAGCAGCCTTCCGGGAACGAATAATGAGCAGTTCTTC; CDR3 protein: CASSLPGTNNEQFF
clone size: -; V gene: TRBV11-1; J gene: TRBJ2-2; D gene: -; CDR3 DNA: TGTGCCAGCAGCTTATCTCCAGGGAACACCGGGGAGCTGTTTTTT; CDR3 protein: CASSLSPGNTGELFF
clone size: -; V gene: TRBV10-3; J gene: TRBJ2-5; D gene: -; CDR3 DNA: TGTGCCATCAGCGGGGCCGAGACCCAGTACTTC; CDR3 protein: CAISGAETQYF
clone size: -; V gene: TRBV27; J gene: TRBJ2-7; D gene: TRBD1; CDR3 DNA: TGTGCCAGCAGTTTAAAGACAGGGGGTTTCTACGAGCAGTACTTC; CDR3 protein: CASSLKTGGFYEQYF
clone size: -; V gene: TRBV15; J gene: TRBJ1-6; D gene: -; CDR3 DNA: TGTGCCACCAGCGGGGGGCTGGGCTCCTATAATTCACCCCTCCACTTT; CDR3 protein: CATSGGLGSYNSPLHF
clone size: -; V gene: TRBV29-1; J gene: TRBJ2-5; D gene: -; CDR3 DNA: TGCAGCGCCCAATTCTTCAGACGCAAGCAAGAGACCCAGTACTTC; CDR3 protein: CSAQFFRRKQETQYF
clone size: -; V gene: TRBV29-1; J gene: TRBJ2-5; D gene: -; CDR3 DNA: TGCAGCGTTCCGCTAGGTCTTCAAGAGACCCAGTACTTC; CDR3 protein: CSVPLGLQETQYF
clone size: -; V gene: TRBV30; J gene: TRBJ1-1; D gene: -; CDR3 DNA: TGTGCCTGGAGTAGGACTGAAGCTTTCTTT; CDR3 protein: CAWSRTEAFF
clone size: -; V gene: TRBV5-1; J gene: TRBJ2-7; D gene: TRBD1; CDR3 DNA: TGCGCCAGCAGCAAAGACAGGGCCGAGCAGTACTTC; CDR3 protein: CASSKDRAEQYF
clone size: -; V gene: TRBV18; J gene: TRBJ2-5; D gene: TRBD1; CDR3 DNA: TGTGCCAGCTCACCGACCACACAGGGGTACCAAGAGACCCAGTACTTC; CDR3 protein: CASSPTTQGYQETQYF
clone size: -; V gene: TRBV18; J gene: TRBJ1-2; D gene: -; CDR3 DNA: TGTGCCAGCTCACCAGTAGCGTTCTCCTCCCGGCCACAGGATGGCTACACCTTC; CDR3 protein: CASSPVAFSSRPQDGYTF
clone size: -; V gene: TRBV4-1; J gene: TRBJ1-5; D gene: -; CDR3 DNA: TGCGCCAGCAGCCAAGACGGACAGAATAGCAATCAGCCCCAGCATTTT; CDR3 protein: CASSQDGQNSNQPQHF
clone size: -; V gene: TRBV5-4; J gene: TRBJ2-5; D gene: -; CDR3 DNA: TGTGCCAGCAGCTCCCCGCCGACCCAGTACTTC; CDR3 protein: CASSSPPTQYF
clone size: -; V gene: TRBV7-7; J gene: TRBJ2-1; D gene: TRBD1; CDR3 DNA: TGTGCTAGCAGCTTGTTCGGGACAGGGGTAAATGAGCAGTTCTTC; CDR3 protein: CASSLFGTGVNEQFF
clone size: -; V gene: TRBV19; J gene: TRBJ1-2; D gene: -; CDR3 DNA: TGTGCCAGTAGTACTGTCAGTCTCGAAGGCTACACCTTC; CDR3 protein: CASSTVSLEGYTF
clone size: -; V gene: TRBV18; J gene: TRBJ1-1; D gene: TRBD1; CDR3 DNA: TGTGCCAGCTCACCAGAATCCCGGGACAGGGGTGCTTTCTTT; CDR3 protein: CASSPESRDRGAFF
clone size: -; V gene: TRBV5-1; J gene: TRBJ2-7; D gene: TRBD1; CDR3 DNA: TGCGCCAGCAGCTTGTCCCCTAGTACCGGGACAGGTTCCTACGAGCAGTACTTC; CDR3 protein: CASSLSPSTGTGSYEQYF